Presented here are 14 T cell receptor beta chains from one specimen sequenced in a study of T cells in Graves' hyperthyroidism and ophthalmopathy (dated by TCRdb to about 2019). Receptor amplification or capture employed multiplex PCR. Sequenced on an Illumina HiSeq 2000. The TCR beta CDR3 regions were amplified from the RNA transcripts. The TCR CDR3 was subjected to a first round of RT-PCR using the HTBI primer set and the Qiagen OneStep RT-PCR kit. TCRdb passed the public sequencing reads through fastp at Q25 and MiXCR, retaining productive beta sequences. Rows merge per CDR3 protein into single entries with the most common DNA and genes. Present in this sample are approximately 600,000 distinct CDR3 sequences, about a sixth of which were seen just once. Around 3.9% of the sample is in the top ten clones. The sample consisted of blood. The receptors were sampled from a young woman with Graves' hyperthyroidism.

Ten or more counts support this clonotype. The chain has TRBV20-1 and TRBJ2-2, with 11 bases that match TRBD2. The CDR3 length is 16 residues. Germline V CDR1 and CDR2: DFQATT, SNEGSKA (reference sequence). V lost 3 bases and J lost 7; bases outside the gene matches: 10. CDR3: CSARPLAGGPGGELFF. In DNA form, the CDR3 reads TGCAGTGCTAGGCCCTTAGCGGGAGGGCCCGGCGGGGAGCTGTTTTTT.

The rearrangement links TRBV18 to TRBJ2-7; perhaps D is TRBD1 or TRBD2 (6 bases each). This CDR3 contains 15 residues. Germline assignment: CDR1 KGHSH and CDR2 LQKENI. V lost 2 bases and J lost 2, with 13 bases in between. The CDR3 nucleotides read TGTGCCAGCTCACCAGAGGGGGGCCTCGCCTACGAGCAGTACTTC. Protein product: CASSPEGGLAYEQYF.

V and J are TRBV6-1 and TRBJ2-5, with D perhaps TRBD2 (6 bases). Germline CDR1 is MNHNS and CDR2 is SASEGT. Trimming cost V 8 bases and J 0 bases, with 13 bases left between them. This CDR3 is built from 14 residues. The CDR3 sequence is CASLRLAHQETQYF. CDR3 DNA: TGTGCCAGCTTAAGGCTAGCGCACCAAGAGACCCAGTACTTC.

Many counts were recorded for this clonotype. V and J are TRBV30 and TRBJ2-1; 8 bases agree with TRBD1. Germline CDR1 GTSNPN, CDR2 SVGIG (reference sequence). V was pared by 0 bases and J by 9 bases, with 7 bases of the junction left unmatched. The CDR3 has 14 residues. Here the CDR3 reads CAWSVGQGEGEQFF. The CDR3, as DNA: TGTGCCTGGAGTGTAGGACAGGGAGAGGGTGAGCAGTTCTTC.

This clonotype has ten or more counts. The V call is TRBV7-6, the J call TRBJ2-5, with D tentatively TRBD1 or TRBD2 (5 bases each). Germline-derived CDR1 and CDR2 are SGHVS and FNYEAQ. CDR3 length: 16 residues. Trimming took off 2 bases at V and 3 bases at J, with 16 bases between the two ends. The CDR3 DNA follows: TGTGCCAGCAGCTTACCGGGTGGGGACCTGGAAGAGACCCAGTACTTC. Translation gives CASSLPGGDLEETQYF.

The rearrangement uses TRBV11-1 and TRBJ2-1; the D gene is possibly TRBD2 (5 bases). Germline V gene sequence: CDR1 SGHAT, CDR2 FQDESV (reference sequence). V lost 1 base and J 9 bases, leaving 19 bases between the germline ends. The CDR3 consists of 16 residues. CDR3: CASSLVGFGQAGEQFF. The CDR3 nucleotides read TGTGCCAGCAGCTTAGTGGGCTTTGGGCAGGCGGGTGAGCAGTTCTTC. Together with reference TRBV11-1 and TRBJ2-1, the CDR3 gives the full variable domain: EAEVAQSPRYKITEKSQAVAFWCDPISGHATLYWYRQILGQGPELLVQFQDESVVDDSQLPKDRFSAERLKGVDSTLKIQPAELGDSAMYLCASSLVGFGQAGEQFFGPGTRLTVL.

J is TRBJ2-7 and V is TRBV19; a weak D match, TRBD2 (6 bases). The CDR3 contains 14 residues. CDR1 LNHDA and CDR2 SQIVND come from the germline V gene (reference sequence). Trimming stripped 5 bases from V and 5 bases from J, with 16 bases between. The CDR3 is CASSEGLAIHEQYF. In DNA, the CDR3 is TGTGCCAGTAGTGAAGGGCTAGCGATTCACGAGCAGTACTTC.

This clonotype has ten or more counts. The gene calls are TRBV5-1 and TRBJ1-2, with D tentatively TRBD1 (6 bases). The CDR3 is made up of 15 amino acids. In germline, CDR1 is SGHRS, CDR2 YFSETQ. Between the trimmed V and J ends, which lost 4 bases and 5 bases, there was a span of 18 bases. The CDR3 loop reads CASSPRDTGSYGYTF. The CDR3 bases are TGCGCCAGCAGCCCCCGGGACACCGGGAGTTATGGCTACACCTTC.

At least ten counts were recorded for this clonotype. The CDR3 DNA follows: TGTGCCAGCAGTTTGCGGGACAGGAATTACGAGCAGTACTTC. Protein: CASSLRDRNYEQYF. This sequence joins TRBV28 and TRBJ2-7; TRBD1 matches 8 bases. The CDR3 has 14 amino acids. Germline loops: CDR1 MDHEN, CDR2 SYDVKM. Trimming cost V 3 bases and J 4 bases; bases outside gene matches: 5.

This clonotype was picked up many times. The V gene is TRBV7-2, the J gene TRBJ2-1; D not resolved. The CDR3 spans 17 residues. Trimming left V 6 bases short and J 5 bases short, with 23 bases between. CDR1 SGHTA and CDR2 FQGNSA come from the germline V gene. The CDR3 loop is CASSSHFGGSADNEQFF. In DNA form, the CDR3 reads TGTGCCAGCAGTTCCCATTTTGGCGGTTCGGCCGACAATGAGCAGTTCTTC.

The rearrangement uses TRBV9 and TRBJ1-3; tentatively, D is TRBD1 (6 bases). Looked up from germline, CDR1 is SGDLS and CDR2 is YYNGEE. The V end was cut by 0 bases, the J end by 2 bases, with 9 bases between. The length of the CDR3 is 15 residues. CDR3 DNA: TGTGCCAGCAGCGTAGCCGGGGGCGCTGGAAACACCATATATTTT. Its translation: CASSVAGGAGNTIYF.

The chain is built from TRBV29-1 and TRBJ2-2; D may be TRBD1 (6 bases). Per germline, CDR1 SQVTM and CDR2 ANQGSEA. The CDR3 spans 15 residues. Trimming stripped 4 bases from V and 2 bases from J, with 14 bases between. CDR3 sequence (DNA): TGCAGCGTTGTTGGGACAAAATATAACACCGGGGAGCTGTTTTTT. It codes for CSVVGTKYNTGELFF.

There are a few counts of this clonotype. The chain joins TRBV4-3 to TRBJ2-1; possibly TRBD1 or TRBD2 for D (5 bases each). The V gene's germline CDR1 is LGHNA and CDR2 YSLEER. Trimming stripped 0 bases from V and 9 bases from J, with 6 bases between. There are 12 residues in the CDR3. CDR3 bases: TGCGCCAGCAGCCAAGAGGGACCTGAGCAGTTCTTC. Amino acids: CASSQEGPEQFF.

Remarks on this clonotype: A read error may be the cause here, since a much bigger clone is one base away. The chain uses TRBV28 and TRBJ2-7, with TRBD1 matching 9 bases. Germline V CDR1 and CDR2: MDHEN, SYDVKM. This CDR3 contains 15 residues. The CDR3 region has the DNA TGTGCCGGCAGTCGACCTGGGACAGGGCGGAACGAGCAGTACTTC. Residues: CAGSRPGTGRNEQYF.